This T cell receptor beta chain was sequenced in a study of cytomegalovirus exposure and HLA in healthy donors. Study results and caveats: Among TCR sequences, most were rare, though some public TCRs appeared in many donors. Researchers reported that a few CMV-associated chains were confirmed in vitro as CMV antigen-specific.

TCRdb keeps only in-frame clones here, not all; method: immunoSEQ multiplex PCR. The sample consists of around 150,000 clones, around nine tenths of them appearing once. CDR1 is WNHNN, CDR2 SYGVQD, per germline (reference sequence). Trimming took 7 bases from V and 3 from J, leaving 12 bases between them. The CDR3 contains 13 residues. This clone came up once. Its antigen is unknown. The TCR was taken from a woman aged 18-29 years in good health and CMV-seropositive. Input material: PBMCs. The V gene is TRBV10-1, the J gene TRBJ1-1; possibly TRBD1 for D (6 bases). DNA for the CDR3: TGCGCCAGCACCTCCAAGGGGGACACTGAAGCTTTCTTT. Translation gives CASTSKGDTEAFF.